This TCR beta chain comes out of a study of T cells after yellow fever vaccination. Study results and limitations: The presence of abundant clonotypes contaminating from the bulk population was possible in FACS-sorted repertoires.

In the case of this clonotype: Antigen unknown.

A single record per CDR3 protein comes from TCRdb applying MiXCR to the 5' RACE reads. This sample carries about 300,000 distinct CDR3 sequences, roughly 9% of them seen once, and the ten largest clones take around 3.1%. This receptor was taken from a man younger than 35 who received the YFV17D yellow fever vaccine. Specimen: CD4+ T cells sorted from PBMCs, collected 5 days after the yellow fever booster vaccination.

This chain's CDR3 is CASSIVARQGATNEKLFF. DNA of the CDR3: TGTGCCAGTAGTATAGTGGCCCGGCAGGGTGCCACTAATGAAAAACTGTTTTTT. The gene calls are TRBV19 and TRBJ1-4, with a tentative D call TRBD1 (5 bases). The CDR3 length is 18 residues. In germline, CDR1 is LNHDA, CDR2 SQIVND (reference sequence). V lost 1 base, J lost 2 bases, and 17 bases lay in between. Based on the CDR3 plus reference TRBV19 and TRBJ1-4, the full variable domain is DGGITQSPKYLFRKEGQNVTLSCEQNLNHDAMYWYRQDPGQGLRLIYYSQIVNDFQKGDIAEGYSVSREKKESFPLTVTSAQKNPTAFYLCASSIVARQGATNEKLFFGSGTQLSVL.